This T cell receptor beta chain was identified in a study of Ad26.COV2.S vaccination and SARS-CoV-2 variants. The repertoire was sequenced with immunoSEQ multiplex PCR; TCRdb's copy has only in-frame clones and lacks some. The sample includes 300,000 to 400,000 clones, 75% to 90% of them seen just once. Notes on the study in general: Greater spike-specific TCR breadth was seen in vaccine recipients than in placebo recipients. The TCR breadth and depth analyses may have produced an underestimate of total T cell responses.

Note on this clone: Antigen specificity is unknown.

Per the germline V gene, CDR1 is SGHRS and CDR2 is YFSETQ. This CDR3 region has 15 residues. V lost 0 bases, J lost 2 bases, and 11 bases lay in between. Treatment of the sample: 15 to 20 received Ad26.COV2.S at low or high dose, single or two shots; about 5 received placebo; per-sample allocation not given. Specimens were obtained on day 63 following the first vaccine or placebo injection. In Boston, an adult donor aged 18-55 years took part. In the vaccine, an Ad26 vector expressed the SARS-CoV-2 spike of the Wuhan strain. This TCR was recovered from a person aged 18 to 65 who received the Ad26.COV2.S COVID-19 vaccine or a placebo. The chain recombines TRBV5-1 with TRBJ1-1; no definite D call. The source was peripheral blood, collected in a trial of Ad26.COV2.S vaccine versus placebo. The CDR3 protein is CASSLALARNTEAFF. CDR3 nucleotides: TGCGCCAGCAGCTTGGCCTTGGCCCGAAACACTGAAGCTTTCTTT.